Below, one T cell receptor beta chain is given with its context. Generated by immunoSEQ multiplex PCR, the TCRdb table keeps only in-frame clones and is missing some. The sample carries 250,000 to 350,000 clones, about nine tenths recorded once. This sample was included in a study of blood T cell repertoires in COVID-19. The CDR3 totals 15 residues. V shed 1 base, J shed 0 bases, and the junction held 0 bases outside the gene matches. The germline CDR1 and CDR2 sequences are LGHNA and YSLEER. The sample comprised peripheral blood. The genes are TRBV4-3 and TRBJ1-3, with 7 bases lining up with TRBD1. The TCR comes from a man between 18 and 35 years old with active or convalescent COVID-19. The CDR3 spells CASSQGTGSGNTIYF. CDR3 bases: TGCGCCAGCAGCCAAGGGACAGGCTCTGGAAACACCATATATTTT.